The 14 T cell receptor beta chains presented below share a single source sample, sequenced in a study of blood T cell repertoires in COVID-19. This table comes from immunoSEQ multiplex PCR, and its TCRdb copy is limited to in-frame clones, with some not included. The repertoire holds 40,000 to 50,000 clones, around nine tenths seen once, with around 0.41% in the top ten. The sequencing input was peripheral blood. Receptors originate from a human donor in a cohort sampled during active COVID-19.

This sequence joins TRBV2 and TRBJ2-7; D remains ambiguous. Germline V gene sequence: CDR1 SNHLY, CDR2 FYNNEI. V was pared by 5 bases and J by 6 bases, with 8 bases between. This CDR3 has 11 residues. The CDR3 DNA follows: TGTGCCAGCAGTAAGAGTCTCGAGCAGTACTTC. Translating it yields CASSKSLEQYF.

This chain uses TRBV5-1 with TRBJ1-3; TRBD1 might be the D (5 bases). Germline assignment: CDR1 SGHRS and CDR2 YFSETQ. V was clipped by 5 bases and J by 2 bases, with 11 bases between them. This CDR3 has 14 amino acids. CDR3 DNA: TGCGCCAGCAGACCCTCGGGGGCTGGAAACACCATATATTTT. It codes for CASRPSGAGNTIYF.

V and J are TRBV5-4 and TRBJ1-1, with D maybe TRBD1 (5 bases). The ends were cut back, 7 bases at V and 0 bases at J, with 13 bases in the middle. The CDR3 has 14 residues. CDR1 SGHNT and CDR2 YYREEE come from the germline V gene (reference sequence). In DNA, the CDR3 is TGTGCCAGCGGGGGGGAAGAGGTGAACACTGAAGCTTTCTTT. The encoded protein is CASGGEEVNTEAFF.

This chain uses TRBV7-9 with TRBJ1-3; D might be TRBD1 (5 bases). V dropped 1 base and J dropped 3 bases, with 10 bases sitting between them. The CDR3 has 15 amino acids. CDR1 and CDR2 from the germline V gene are SEHNR and FQNEAQ (reference sequence). The chain's CDR3 is CASSLEAGFGNTIYF. CDR3 bases: TGTGCCAGCAGCTTAGAAGCAGGGTTTGGAAACACCATATATTTT.

The chain couples TRBV2 to TRBJ2-5; D unresolved. CDR1 and CDR2 from the germline V gene are SNHLY and FYNNEI. The CDR3 extends over 15 amino acids. Trimming left V 1 base short and J 5 bases short, with 14 bases between. CDR3 sequence: CASSEGNTNRETQYF. The CDR3 nucleotides read TGTGCCAGCAGTGAAGGGAACACTAATAGGGAGACCCAGTACTTC.

This chain links TRBV27 with TRBJ1-2, with D possibly TRBD1 on 6 matching bases. Germline assignment: CDR1 MNHEY and CDR2 SMNVEV (reference sequence). The CDR3 runs 15 residues. V lost 8 bases and J 2 bases, leaving 18 bases between the germline ends. CDR3 sequence reads: CASGTRGATNYGYTF. In DNA form, the CDR3 reads TGTGCCAGCGGGACAAGAGGGGCTACGAACTATGGCTACACCTTC.

The rearrangement links TRBV3-1 (or the pseudogene TRBV3-2) to TRBJ1-5, with unresolved D. The V end lost 5 bases, the J end lost 4 bases, and 9 bases lay between the germline ends. The CDR3 runs 13 residues. Germline CDR1 reads LGHDT; CDR2 reads YNNKEL (reference sequence). CDR3 amino acids: CASSELPNQPQHF. As DNA, the CDR3 is TGTGCCAGCAGCGAGCTACCGAATCAGCCCCAGCATTTT.

The chain carries TRBV29-1 and TRBJ1-6, with D hard to call. The CDR3 loop spans 13 amino acids. CDR1 SQVTM and CDR2 ANQGSEA come from the germline V gene. The V end lost 7 bases, the J end lost 13 bases, and 20 bases lay between the germline ends. CDR3 nucleotides: TGCAGCGCCCAACCCAACCCATTAGCCCCCCTCCACTTT. This sequence encodes CSAQPNPLAPLHF.

The rearrangement links TRBV27 to TRBJ1-1; D call uncertain. The CDR3 totals 16 residues. The germline V gene encodes CDR1 MNHEY and CDR2 SMNVEV (reference sequence). V lost 1 base, J lost 1 base, and 13 bases lay in between. This chain's CDR3 is CASSLFRAGGNTEAFF. The CDR3 DNA follows: TGTGCCAGCAGTTTATTCAGAGCTGGCGGGAACACTGAAGCTTTCTTT.

The chain joins TRBV15 to TRBJ2-7; D perhaps matches TRBD2 (6 bases). Per the germline V gene, CDR1 is LNHNV and CDR2 is YYDKDF (reference sequence). Trimming pared 0 bases from V and 9 bases from J, leaving 15 bases between. The CDR3 is 14 amino acids. The DNA for the CDR3 is TGTGCCACCAGCAGAGATAATGGGCAGGGAGGGCAGTACTTC. Translation: CATSRDNGQGGQYF.

The chain uses TRBV6-5 and TRBJ2-6; D is perhaps TRBD1 (6 bases). V dropped 4 bases and J dropped 1 base, with 8 bases sitting between them. This CDR3 has 15 amino acids. Germline V gene lookup returns CDR1 MNHEY and CDR2 SVGAGI. CDR3 sequence (DNA): TGTGCCAGCAGTTCGCAGGGGTCTGGGGCCAACGTCCTGACTTTC. Translating gives CASSSQGSGANVLTF.

The V gene is TRBV29-1, the J gene TRBJ2-6, with 7 bases fitting TRBD1. Trimming at V came to 4 bases and at J to 2 bases, leaving 11 bases not matched to a gene. This CDR3 region has 17 residues. Germline V CDR1 and CDR2: SQVTM, ANQGSEA. CDR3 loop: CSVANPPDRAGANVLTF. Written as DNA, the CDR3 is TGCAGCGTTGCCAACCCTCCTGACAGGGCTGGGGCCAACGTCCTGACTTTC.

This chain connects TRBV4-3 to TRBJ1-4; D is unresolved. CDR1 is LGHNA and CDR2 is YSLEER in the germline V gene. Trimming removed 1 base at V and 8 bases at J, with 14 bases between. The CDR3 consists of 15 residues. This chain's CDR3 is CASSQGENSIEKLFF. The CDR3 coding sequence is TGCGCCAGCAGCCAAGGCGAAAACTCTATAGAAAAACTGTTTTTT.

This clone appeared once. The chain has TRBV11-2 and TRBJ2-7; D ambiguous. Germline values: CDR1 SGHAT, CDR2 FQNNGV. V lost 5 bases and J lost 5, with 10 bases in between. The CDR3 extends over 12 amino acids. The CDR3 sequence is CASSPGFDEQYF. CDR3 bases: TGTGCCAGCAGCCCAGGATTCGACGAGCAGTACTTC.